The sequence of this TCR beta chain was determined in a study of identical twins. From germline, CDR1 is LGHNA and CDR2 YSLEER. Deletions cut 1 base from V and 5 bases from J, with 14 bases between. This CDR3 is 15 amino acids long. TCRdb ran MiXCR on the 5' RACE reads and lists one entry per CDR3 protein. The sample includes 420,000 or so distinct CDR3 sequences, about a fifth of them seen just once. This clonotype was counted ten times or more. The clonotype comes from a man aged 50 to 60 in good health. Sequencing was done on a sample of naive T cells sorted from blood. This chain connects TRBV4-3 to TRBJ2-5; possible D gene TRBD1, 6 bases. The CDR3 bases are TGCGCCAGCAGCCAAGGACGACAGGTGTCGGAGACCCAGTACTTC. This sequence encodes CASSQGRQVSETQYF.